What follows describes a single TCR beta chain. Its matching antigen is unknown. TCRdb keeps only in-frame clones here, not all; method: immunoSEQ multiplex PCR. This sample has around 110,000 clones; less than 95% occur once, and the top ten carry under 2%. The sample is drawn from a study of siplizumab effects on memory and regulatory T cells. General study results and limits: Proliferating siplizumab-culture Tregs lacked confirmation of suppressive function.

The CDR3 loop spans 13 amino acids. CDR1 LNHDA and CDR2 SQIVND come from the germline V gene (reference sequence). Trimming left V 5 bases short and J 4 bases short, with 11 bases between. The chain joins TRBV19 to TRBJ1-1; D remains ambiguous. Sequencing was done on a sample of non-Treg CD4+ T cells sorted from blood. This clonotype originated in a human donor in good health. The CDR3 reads CASSSYSPTEAFF. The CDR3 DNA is TGTGCCAGTAGTTCCTACAGTCCCACTGAAGCTTTCTTT.